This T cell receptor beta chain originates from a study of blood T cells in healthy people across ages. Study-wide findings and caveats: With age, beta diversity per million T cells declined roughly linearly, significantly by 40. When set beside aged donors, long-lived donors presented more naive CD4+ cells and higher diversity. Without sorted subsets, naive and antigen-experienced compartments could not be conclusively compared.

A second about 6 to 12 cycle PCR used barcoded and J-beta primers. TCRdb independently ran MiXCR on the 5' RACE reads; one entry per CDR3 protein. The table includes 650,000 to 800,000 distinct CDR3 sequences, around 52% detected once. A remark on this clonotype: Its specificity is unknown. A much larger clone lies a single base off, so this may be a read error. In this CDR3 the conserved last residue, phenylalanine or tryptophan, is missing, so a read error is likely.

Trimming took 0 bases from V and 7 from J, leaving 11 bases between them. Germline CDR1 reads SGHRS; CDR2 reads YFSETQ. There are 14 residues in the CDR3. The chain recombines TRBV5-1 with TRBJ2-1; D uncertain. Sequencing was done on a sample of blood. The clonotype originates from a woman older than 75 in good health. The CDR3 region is CASSLGPLINEQFL. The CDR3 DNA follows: TGCGCCAGCAGCTTGGGGCCTCTCATTAATGAGCAGTTCTTG.